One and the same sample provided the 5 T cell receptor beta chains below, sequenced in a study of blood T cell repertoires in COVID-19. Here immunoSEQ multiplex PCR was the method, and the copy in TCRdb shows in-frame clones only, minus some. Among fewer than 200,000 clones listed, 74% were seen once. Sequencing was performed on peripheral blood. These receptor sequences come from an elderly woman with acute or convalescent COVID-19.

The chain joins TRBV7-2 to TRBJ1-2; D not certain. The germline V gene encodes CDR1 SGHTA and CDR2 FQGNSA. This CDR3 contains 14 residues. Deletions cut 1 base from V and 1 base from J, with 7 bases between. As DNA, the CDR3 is TGTGCCAGCAGCTTAGACCAGAATAACTATGGCTACACCTTC. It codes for CASSLDQNNYGYTF.

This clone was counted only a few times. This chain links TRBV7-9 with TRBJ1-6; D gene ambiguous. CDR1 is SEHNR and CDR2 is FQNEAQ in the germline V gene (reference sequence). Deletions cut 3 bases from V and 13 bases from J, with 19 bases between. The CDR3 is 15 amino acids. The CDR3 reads CASSLSGGDISPLHF. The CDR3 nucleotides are TGTGCCAGCAGCTTGTCAGGCGGGGATATATCGCCCCTCCACTTT.

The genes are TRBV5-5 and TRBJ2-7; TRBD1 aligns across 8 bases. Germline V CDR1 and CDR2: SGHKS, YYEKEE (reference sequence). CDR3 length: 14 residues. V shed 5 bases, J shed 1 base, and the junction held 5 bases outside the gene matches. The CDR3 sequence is CASRKTGDSYEQYF. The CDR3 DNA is TGTGCCAGCAGGAAGACAGGGGATTCCTACGAGCAGTACTTC.

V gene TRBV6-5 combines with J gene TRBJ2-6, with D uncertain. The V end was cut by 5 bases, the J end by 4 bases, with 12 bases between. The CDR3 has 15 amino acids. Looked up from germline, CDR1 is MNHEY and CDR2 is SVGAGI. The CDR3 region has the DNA TGTGCCAGCAGTCCCCGGGTTTCCGGGGCCAACGTCCTGACTTTC. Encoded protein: CASSPRVSGANVLTF.

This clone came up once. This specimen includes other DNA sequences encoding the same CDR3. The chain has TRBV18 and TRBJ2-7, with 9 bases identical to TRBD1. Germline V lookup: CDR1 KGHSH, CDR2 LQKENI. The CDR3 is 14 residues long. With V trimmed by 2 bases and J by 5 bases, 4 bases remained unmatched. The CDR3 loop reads CASSPGTGRDEQYF. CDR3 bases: TGTGCCAGCTCACCAGGGACAGGGCGAGACGAGCAGTACTTC. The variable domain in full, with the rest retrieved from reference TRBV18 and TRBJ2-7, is NAGVMQNPRHLVRRRGQEARLRCSPMKGHSHVYWYRQLPEEGLKFMVYLQKENIIDESGMPKERFSAEFPKEGPSILRIQQVVRGDSAAYFCASSPGTGRDEQYFGPGTRLTVT.